The sequence of this T cell receptor beta chain was determined in a study of identical twins. CDR3 size: 17 residues. The V and J ends lost 2 bases and 2 bases, in that order; junction bases with no gene match: 6. CDR1 KGHDR and CDR2 SFDVKD come from the germline V gene. Study conclusions and caveats: Cross-sectional statistics, not tracking of the same donors, supported the conclusions. Those out-of-frame alpha sequences shared by twins showed an excess of low generation probability.

Unique molecular identifiers were present on the cDNA, and a universal primer site came from template switching. One entry per CDR3 protein, called by TCRdb with MiXCR from the 5' RACE reads. The table shows 400,000 to 500,000 distinct CDR3 sequences, with roughly an eighth occurring only once. As for this clonotype: What it binds is not known.

The data also belong to a second study, concerning yellow fever vaccine responses in identical twins.

The genes are TRBV24-1 and TRBJ2-1; 9 nucleotides align to TRBD1. This clonotype was obtained from a woman aged 18-29 years in good health. Sequenced sample: CD4+ T cells sorted from blood. CDR3 DNA: TGTGCCACCAGTGATTCGGTGGGACAGGGCCCCTACAATGAGCAGTTCTTC. It yields the protein CATSDSVGQGPYNEQFF.